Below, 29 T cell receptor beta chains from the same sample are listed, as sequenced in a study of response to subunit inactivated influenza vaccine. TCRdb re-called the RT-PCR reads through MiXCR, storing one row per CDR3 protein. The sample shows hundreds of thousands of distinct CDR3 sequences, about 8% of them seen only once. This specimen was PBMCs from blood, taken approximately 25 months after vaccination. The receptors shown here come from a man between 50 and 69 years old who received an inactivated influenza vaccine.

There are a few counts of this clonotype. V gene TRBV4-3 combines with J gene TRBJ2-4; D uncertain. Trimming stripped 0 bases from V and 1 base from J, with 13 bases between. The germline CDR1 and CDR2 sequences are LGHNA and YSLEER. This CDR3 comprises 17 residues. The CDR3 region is CASSQDLPYSAKNIQYF. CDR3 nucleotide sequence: TGCGCCAGCAGCCAAGATCTCCCCTATAGCGCCAAAAACATTCAGTACTTC.

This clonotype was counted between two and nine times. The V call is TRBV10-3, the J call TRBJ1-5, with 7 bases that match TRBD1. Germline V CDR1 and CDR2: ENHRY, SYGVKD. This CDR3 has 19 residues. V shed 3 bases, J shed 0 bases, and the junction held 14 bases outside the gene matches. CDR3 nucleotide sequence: TGTGCCATCAGTGAAGATGGGTGGGCAGGGGGAAATAGCAATCAGCCCCAGCATTTT. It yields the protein CAISEDGWAGGNSNQPQHF.

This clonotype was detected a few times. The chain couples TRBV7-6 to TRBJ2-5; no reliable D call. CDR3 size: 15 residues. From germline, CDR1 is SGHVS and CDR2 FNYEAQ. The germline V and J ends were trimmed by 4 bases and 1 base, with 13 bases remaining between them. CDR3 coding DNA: TGTGCCAGCAGCTCGGTCACATCCGTCCAAGAGACCCAGTACTTC. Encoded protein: CASSSVTSVQETQYF.

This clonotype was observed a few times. This CDR3 reads CSARGGPNTGELFF. CDR3 nucleotide sequence: TGCAGTGCTAGAGGCGGTCCCAACACCGGGGAGCTGTTTTTT. The genes are TRBV20-1 and TRBJ2-2; no clear D gene. This CDR3 contains 14 residues. Germline CDR1 and CDR2: DFQATT and SNEGSKA (reference sequence). V lost 1 base to trimming and J lost 2 bases, with 8 bases between them.

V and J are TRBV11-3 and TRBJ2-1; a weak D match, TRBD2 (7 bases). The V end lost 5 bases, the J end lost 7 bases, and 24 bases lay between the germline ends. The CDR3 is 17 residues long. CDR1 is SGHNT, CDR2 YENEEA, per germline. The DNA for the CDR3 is TGTGCCAGCAGCCCAACCGGGGGGCTCCTGGCAGGTAATGAGCAGTTCTTC. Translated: CASSPTGGLLAGNEQFF.

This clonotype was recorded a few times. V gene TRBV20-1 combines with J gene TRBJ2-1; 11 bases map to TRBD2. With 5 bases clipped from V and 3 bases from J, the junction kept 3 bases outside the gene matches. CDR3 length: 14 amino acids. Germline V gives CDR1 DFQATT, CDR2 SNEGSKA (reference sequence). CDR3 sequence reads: CSAFGLAGYNEQFF. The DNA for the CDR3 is TGCAGTGCTTTTGGACTAGCGGGCTACAATGAGCAGTTCTTC.

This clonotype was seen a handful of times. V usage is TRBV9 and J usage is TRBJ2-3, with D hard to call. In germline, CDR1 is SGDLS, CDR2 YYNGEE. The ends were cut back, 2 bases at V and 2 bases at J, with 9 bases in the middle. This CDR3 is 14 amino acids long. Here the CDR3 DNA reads TGTGCCAGCAGCGTTTCCCAGCACACAGATACGCAGTATTTT. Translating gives CASSVSQHTDTQYF.

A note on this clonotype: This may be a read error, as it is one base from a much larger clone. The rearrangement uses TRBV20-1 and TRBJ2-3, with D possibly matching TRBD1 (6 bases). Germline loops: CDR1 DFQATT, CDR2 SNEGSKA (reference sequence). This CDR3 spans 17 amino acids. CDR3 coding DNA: TGCTGTGCTAGAGTGAGGGGGTTACAAACTAGCACAGATACGCAGTATTTT. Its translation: CCARVRGLQTSTDTQYF.

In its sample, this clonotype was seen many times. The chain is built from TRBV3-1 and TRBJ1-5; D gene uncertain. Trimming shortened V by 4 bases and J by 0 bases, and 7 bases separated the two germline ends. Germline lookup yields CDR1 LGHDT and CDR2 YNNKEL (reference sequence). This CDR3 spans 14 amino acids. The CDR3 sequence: CASSPVHSNQPQHF. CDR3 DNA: TGTGCCAGCAGCCCGGTCCATAGCAATCAGCCCCAGCATTTT.

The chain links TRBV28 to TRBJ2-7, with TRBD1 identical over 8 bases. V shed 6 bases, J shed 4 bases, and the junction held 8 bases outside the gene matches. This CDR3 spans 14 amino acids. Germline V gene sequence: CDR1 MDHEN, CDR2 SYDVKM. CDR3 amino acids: CASSSDRGVYEQYF. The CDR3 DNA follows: TGTGCCAGCAGCTCTGACAGGGGTGTGTACGAGCAGTACTTC.

DNA of the CDR3: TGTGCCAGCAGTTATTTCGTCACAGATACGCAGTATTTT. It yields the protein CASSYFVTDTQYF. The genes are TRBV6-6 and TRBJ2-3, with D uncertain. The germline V and J ends were trimmed by 3 bases and 2 bases, with 6 bases remaining between them. The CDR3 totals 13 residues. CDR1 is MNHNY and CDR2 is SVGAGI in the germline V gene (reference sequence).

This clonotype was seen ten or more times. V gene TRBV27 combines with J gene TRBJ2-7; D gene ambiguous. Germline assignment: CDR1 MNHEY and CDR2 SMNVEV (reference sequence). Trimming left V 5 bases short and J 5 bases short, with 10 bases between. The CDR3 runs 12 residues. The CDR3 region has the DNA TGTGCCAGCAGTCCCCGACGGGACGAGCAGTACTTC. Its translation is CASSPRRDEQYF.

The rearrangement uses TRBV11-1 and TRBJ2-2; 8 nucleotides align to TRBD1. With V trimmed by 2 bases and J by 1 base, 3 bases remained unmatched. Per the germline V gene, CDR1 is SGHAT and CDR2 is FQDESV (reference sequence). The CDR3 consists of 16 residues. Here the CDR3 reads CASSLSGQGNTGELFF. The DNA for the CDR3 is TGTGCCAGCAGCTTATCAGGACAGGGGAACACCGGGGAGCTGTTTTTT.

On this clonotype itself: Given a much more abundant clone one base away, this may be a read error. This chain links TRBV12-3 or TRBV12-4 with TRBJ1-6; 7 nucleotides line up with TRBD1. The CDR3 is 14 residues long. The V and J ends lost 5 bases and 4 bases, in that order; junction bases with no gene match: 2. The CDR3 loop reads CASSRDRYNSPLHF. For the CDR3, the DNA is TGTGCCAGCAGTCGGGACAGATATAATTCACCCCTCCACTTT.

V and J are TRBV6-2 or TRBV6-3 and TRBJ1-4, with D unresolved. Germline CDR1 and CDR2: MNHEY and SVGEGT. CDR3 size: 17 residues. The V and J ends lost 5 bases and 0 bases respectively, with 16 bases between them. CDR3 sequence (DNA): TGTGCCAGCAGTCCTGACCTTCACGGAGCAACTAATGAAAAACTGTTTTTT. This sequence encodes CASSPDLHGATNEKLFF.

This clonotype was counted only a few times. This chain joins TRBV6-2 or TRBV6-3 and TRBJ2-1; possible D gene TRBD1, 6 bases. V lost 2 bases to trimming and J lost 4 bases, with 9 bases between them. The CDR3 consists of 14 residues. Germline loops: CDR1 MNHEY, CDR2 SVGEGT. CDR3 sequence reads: CASSYRQVYNEQFF. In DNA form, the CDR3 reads TGTGCCAGCAGTTACCGACAGGTATACAATGAGCAGTTCTTC.

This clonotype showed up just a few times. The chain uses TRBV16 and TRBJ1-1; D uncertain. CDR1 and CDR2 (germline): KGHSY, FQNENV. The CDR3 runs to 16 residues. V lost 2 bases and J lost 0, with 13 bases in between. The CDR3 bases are TGTGCCAGCAGCCAAGTACTGGTGGGCATGAACACTGAAGCTTTCTTT. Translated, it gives CASSQVLVGMNTEAFF. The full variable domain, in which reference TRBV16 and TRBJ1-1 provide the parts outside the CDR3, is GEEVAQTPKHLVRGEGQKAKLYCAPIKGHSYVFWYQQVLKNEFKFLISFQNENVFDETGMPKERFSAKCLPNSPCSLEIQATKLEDSAVYFCASSQVLVGMNTEAFFGQGTRLTVV.

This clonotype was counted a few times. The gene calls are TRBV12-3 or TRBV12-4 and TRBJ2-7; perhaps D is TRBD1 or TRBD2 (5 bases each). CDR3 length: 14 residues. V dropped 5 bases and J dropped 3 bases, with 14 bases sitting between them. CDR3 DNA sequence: TGTGCCAGCAGTCTCGTGGGACGGTTCTACGAGCAGTACTTC. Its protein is CASSLVGRFYEQYF.

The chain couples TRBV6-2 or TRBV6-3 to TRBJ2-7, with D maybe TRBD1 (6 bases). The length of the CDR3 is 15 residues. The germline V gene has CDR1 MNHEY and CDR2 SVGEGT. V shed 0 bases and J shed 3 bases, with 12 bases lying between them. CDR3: CASSYSRGLLYEQYF. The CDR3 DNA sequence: TGTGCCAGCAGTTACTCCAGGGGCCTCCTCTACGAGCAGTACTTC.

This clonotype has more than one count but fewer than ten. The DNA of the CDR3 is TGTGCCAGCAGCGACCGATCGACTCACACCCAAGAGACCCAGTACTTC. It yields the protein CASSDRSTHTQETQYF. V usage is TRBV11-2 and J usage is TRBJ2-5; D is unresolved. Deletions cut 5 bases from V and 1 base from J, with 17 bases between. Looked up from germline, CDR1 is SGHAT and CDR2 is FQNNGV. The CDR3 is made up of 16 amino acids. The whole variable domain, filled in from reference TRBV11-2 and TRBJ2-5, reads EAGVAQSPRYKIIEKRQSVAFWCNPISGHATLYWYQQILGQGPKLLIQFQNNGVVDDSQLPKDRFSAERLKGVDSTLKIQPAKLEDSAVYLCASSDRSTHTQETQYFGPGTRLLVL.

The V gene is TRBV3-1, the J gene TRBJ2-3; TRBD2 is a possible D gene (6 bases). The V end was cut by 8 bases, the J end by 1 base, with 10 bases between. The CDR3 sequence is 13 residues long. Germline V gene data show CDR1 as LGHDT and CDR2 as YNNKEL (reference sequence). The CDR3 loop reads CASAGRGTDTQYF. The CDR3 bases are TGTGCCAGCGCCGGGAGAGGCACAGATACGCAGTATTTT.

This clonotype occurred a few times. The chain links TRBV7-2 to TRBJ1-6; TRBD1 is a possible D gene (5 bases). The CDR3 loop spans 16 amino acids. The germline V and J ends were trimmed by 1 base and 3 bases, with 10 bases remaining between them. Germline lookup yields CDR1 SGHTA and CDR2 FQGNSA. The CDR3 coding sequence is TGTGCCAGCAGCTTAGGCGGACAAGTCTATAATTCACCCCTCCACTTT. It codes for CASSLGGQVYNSPLHF. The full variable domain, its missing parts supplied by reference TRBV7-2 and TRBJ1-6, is GAGVSQSPSNKVTEKGKDVELRCDPISGHTALYWYRQSLGQGLEFLIYFQGNSAPDKSGLPSDRFSAERTGGSVSTLTIQRTQQEDSAVYLCASSLGGQVYNSPLHFGNGTRLTVT.

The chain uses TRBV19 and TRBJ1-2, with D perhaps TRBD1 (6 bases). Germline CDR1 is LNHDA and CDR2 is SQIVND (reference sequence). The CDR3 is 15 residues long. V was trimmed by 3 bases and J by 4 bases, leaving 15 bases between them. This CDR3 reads CASSITGRQSYGYTF. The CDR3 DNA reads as TGTGCCAGTAGTATCACAGGGAGACAAAGCTATGGCTACACCTTC.

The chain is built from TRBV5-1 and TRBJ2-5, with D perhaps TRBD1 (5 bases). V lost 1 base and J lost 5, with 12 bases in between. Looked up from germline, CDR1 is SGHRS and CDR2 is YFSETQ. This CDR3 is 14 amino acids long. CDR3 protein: CASSLQGPRETQYF. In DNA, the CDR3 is TGCGCCAGCAGCTTGCAGGGTCCTAGGGAGACCCAGTACTTC.

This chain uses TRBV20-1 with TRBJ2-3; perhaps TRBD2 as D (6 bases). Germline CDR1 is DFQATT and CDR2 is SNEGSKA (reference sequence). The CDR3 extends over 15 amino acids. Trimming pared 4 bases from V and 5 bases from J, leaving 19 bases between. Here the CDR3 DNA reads TGCAGTGCTATTCCCTGGCGGGGTCAGGTAGATACGCAGTATTTT. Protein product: CSAIPWRGQVDTQYF.

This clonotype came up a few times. The CDR3 DNA reads TGCGCCAGCAGCCACCTCCTGAGGGTAAAGAACACTGAAGCTTTCTTT. Residues: CASSHLLRVKNTEAFF. The chain is built from TRBV4-1 and TRBJ1-1; D remains ambiguous. The V gene's germline CDR1 is MGHRA and CDR2 YSYEKL. The CDR3 spans 16 residues. Trimming left V 3 bases short and J 1 base short, with 15 bases between.

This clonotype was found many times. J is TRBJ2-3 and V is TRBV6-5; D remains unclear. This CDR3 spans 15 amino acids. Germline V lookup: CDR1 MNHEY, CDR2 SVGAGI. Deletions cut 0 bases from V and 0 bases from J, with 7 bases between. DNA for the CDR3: TGTGCCAGCAGTTACTCGATCCCTAGCACAGATACGCAGTATTTT. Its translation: CASSYSIPSTDTQYF.

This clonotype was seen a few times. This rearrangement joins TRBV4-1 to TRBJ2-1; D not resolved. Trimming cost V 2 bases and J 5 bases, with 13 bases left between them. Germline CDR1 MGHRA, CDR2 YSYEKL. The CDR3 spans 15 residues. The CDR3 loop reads CASSQLGLPDNEQFF. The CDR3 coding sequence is TGCGCCAGCAGCCAATTGGGCCTCCCCGACAATGAGCAGTTCTTC.

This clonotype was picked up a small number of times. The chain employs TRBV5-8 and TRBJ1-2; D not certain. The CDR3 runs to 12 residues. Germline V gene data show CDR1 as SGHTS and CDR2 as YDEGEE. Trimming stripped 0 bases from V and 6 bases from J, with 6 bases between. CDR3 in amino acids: CASSLEGHGYTF. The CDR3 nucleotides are TGTGCCAGCAGCTTGGAAGGGCATGGCTACACCTTC.